This T cell receptor (beta chain) emerged from a study of T cell repertoires in aging, cancer and after chemotherapy. Study overall: Pre- and post-chemotherapy samples were paired from glioblastoma patients treated with temozolomide-based therapy.

A mixed TRB-A/B primer pool amplified rearranged TRB by multiplex touch-down PCR. TCRdb used MiXCR to reprocess the multiplex PCR reads, holding one entry per CDR3 protein. The sample contains 1,500 or so distinct CDR3 sequences, 21% of which appear only once. The study's findings and limits: In each cancer cohort, median generation probability increased across chemotherapy, suggesting thymic output rebounded. In healthy donors, age-related TCR diversity loss mainly reflected lost richness.

This clonotype came up a few times. What it binds is unknown. The germline gives CDR1 DFQATT, CDR2 SNEGSKA (reference sequence). The V and J ends lost 7 bases and 4 bases, in that order; junction bases with no gene match: 9. The length of the CDR3 is 13 residues. The template was genomic DNA from peripheral blood, not RNA. V gene TRBV20-1 combines with J gene TRBJ1-1; 7 bases are a match to TRBD1. The sample consisted of blood. The clonotype comes from a human donor with a solid tumor. The CDR3 DNA reads as TGCAGTGTCGTCCCAGGGGGACTCACTGAAGCTTTCTTT. Translation gives CSVVPGGLTEAFF.